Following are 2 T cell receptor beta chains from one sample sequenced in a study of T cells in Graves' hyperthyroidism and ophthalmopathy. RNA transcripts served as the template for amplifying TCR beta CDR3 regions. The study used the HTBI primer set for a first-round RT-PCR of the TCR CDR3. MiXCR, applied by TCRdb to the multiplex PCR reads, yields one record per CDR3 protein. The repertoire holds a few hundred thousand distinct CDR3 sequences, with roughly 15% as singletons. The sequenced material came from blood. The origin of the receptors is a woman aged 25 to 39 with Graves' ophthalmopathy.

This clonotype was recorded a few times. The chain combines TRBV14 with TRBJ2-3; 11 bases align to TRBD1. The V and J ends lost 5 bases and 7 bases, in that order; junction bases with no gene match: 5. Germline values: CDR1 SGHDN, CDR2 FVKESK. The CDR3 spans 14 residues. The CDR3, as DNA: TGTGCCAGCAGCAGGACAGGGGGCGCATATACGCAGTATTTT. It translates to CASSRTGGAYTQYF. The full variable domain, with the rest looked up from reference TRBV14 and TRBJ2-3, is EAGVTQFPSHSVIEKGQTVTLRCDPISGHDNLYWYRRVMGKEIKFLLHFVKESKQDESGMPNNRFLAERTGGTYSTLKVQPAELEDSGVYFCASSRTGGAYTQYFGPGTRLTVL.

CDR3 bases: TGTGCCAGCAGCCGAGGGGAGGACAGAGACATCGAGCAGTACTTC. It codes for CASSRGEDRDIEQYF. V is TRBV5-6 and J is TRBJ2-7; D possibly uses TRBD1 or TRBD2 (6 bases each). This CDR3 comprises 15 residues. Germline V gene data show CDR1 as SGHDT and CDR2 as YYEEEE. V shed 4 bases and J shed 6 bases, with 20 bases lying between them.